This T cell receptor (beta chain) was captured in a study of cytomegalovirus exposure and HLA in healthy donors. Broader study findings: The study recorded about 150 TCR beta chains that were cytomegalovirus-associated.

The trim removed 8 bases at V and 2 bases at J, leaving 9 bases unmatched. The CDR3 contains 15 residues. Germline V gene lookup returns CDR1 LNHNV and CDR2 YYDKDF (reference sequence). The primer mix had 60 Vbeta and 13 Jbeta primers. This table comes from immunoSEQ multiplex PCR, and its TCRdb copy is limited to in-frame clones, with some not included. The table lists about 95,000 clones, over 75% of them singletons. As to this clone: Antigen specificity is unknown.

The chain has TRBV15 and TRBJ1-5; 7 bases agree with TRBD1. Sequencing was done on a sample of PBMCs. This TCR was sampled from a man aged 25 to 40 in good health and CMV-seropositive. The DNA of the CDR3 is TGTGCCACCCTACAGGGGAATGAAGGCAATCAGCCCCAGCATTTT. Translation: CATLQGNEGNQPQHF.